The T cell receptor beta chain described here comes from a study of human thymus T cells (TCRdb year 2020). The study in broad terms: The study used eight infant thymus samples plus four related peripheral blood samples to characterize TCR alpha and beta repertoires. The cohort included six male and a couple of female infants, with donor ages spanning 7 to 244 days. Study-level results and caveats: The related research found that thymic TCR repertoires overlapped highly between unrelated individuals. V and J gene segment usage appeared biased in both thymic and peripheral blood repertoires. On average, thymus samples gave about 810,000 unique TCRB clonotypes, whereas blood samples gave about 84,000.

TCRB and TCRAD loci were amplified from a standardized quantity of quality-controlled genomic DNA using the immunoSEQ multiplex PCR assay. Amplicons spanned the V(D)J region at a length sufficient to cover the CDR3 and identify V and J genes. The amplicons were sequenced on an Illumina platform via the commercial immunoSEQ service. Concerning the study's data processing: Primer bias and sequencing errors were corrected using previously described methods, and TCRAD and TCRB definitions followed the IMGT database. Repertoires were analysed with immunoSEQ Analyzer 3.0 and VDJTools, covering basic statistics, V/J segment usage, diversity estimates, rarefaction and pairwise overlap. Diversity was estimated using the Chao1, ChaoE, Efron-Thisted, Shannon and inverse Simpson indices, and was also estimated on datasets down-sampled to the size of the smallest sample. Repertoire overlap was determined by strict matching of CDR3 nucleotide sequence, V gene and J gene, and Jaccard-based multidimensional scaling clustering was applied. In its TCRdb copy, this immuneACCESS table keeps in-frame sequences only and misses some clones. Where compared with another copy, unresolved V genes explain less than half of these, and the others have no known cause. V and J calls and clone size are those listed in that table; D and trimming were worked out from the DNA. The sample table contains around 120,000 clones; only one count was recorded for 90% to 95% of them. The ten largest clones add up to around 0.025% of the sample.

The thymus tissue came from surgical resects taken out during corrective cardiac surgery. The donors were immunologically healthy infants in Finland who had open corrective cardiac surgery for congenital heart defects. Thymocytes were freed from the tissue by mechanical means and kept at -70 degrees C as pellets of roughly 8.5-30 million cells. A QIAsymphony instrument was used to extract genomic DNA from frozen cell pellets. In regard to this clone: Its antigen remains undetermined. Base-call qualities are not available, and no considerably larger clone is one nucleotide away.

Material: thymus tissue. The sequence derives from a boy in the first two years of life with a congenital heart defect but otherwise immunologically healthy.

Here is the DNA: TGCGCCAGCAGCTTCTTCGGACAGGGTAGTGACGAGCAGTACTTC. Its coded protein is CASSFFGQGSDEQYF. The chain uses TRBV5-1 and TRBJ2-7, with TRBD1 identical over 8 junction bases. Measured from the cysteine to the phenylalanine, the CDR3 is 15 residues long. The CDR3 DNA has 45 bases and is translated from base 1. Per the germline V gene, SGHRS is the CDR1 and YFSETQ is the CDR2. V loses 2 bases at its end and J loses 5 bases; junction bases beyond the gene matches: 9.